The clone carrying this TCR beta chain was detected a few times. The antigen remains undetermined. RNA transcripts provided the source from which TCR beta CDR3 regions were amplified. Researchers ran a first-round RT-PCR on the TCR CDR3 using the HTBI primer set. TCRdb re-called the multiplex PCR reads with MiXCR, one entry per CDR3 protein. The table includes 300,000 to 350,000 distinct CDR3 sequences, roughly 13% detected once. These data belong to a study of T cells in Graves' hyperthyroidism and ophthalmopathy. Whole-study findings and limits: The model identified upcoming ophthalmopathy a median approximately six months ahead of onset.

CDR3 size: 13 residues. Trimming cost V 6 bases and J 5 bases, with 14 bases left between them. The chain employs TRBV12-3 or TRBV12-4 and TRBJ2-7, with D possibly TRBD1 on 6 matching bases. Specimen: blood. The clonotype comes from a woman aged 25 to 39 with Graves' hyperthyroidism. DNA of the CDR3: TGTGCCAGCAGCGTCAGGGGCTTTGACGAGCAGTACTTC. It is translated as CASSVRGFDEQYF.